The 30 T cell receptor beta chains presented below share a single source sample, sequenced in a study of early T cells in non-severe SARS-CoV-2 infection. TCRdb analysed the 5' RACE reads with MiXCR anew, one entry per CDR3 protein. This sample has about 44,000 distinct CDR3 sequences, with about a quarter found just once. Here the sequenced sample was whole blood, taken at baseline. The receptors were gathered from an adult who was a healthcare worker with PCR-confirmed SARS-CoV-2 infection or an uninfected control (not recorded which).

The gene calls are TRBV27 and TRBJ1-6, with 8 bases that match TRBD1. The germline V gene has CDR1 MNHEY and CDR2 SMNVEV (reference sequence). The CDR3 has 13 residues. V shed 6 bases and J 6 bases; nucleotides not matched to a gene: 1. For the CDR3, the DNA is TGTGCCAGCAGCGGACAGGGTAATTCACCCCTCCACTTT. The encoded protein is CASSGQGNSPLHF.

A few counts support this clonotype. The CDR3 region is CASSSPTGRGEAFF. Written as DNA, the CDR3 is TGTGCCAGCAGCAGCCCGACAGGGAGGGGTGAAGCTTTCTTT. The V and J genes are TRBV9 and TRBJ1-1; 7 bases line up with TRBD1. The CDR3 runs to 14 residues. Per germline, CDR1 SGDLS and CDR2 YYNGEE. J was trimmed by 7 bases and V by 4 bases; bases with no gene match: 10.

The chain employs TRBV7-6 and TRBJ1-1, with D possibly TRBD1 on 6 matching bases. Per germline, CDR1 SGHVS and CDR2 FNYEAQ. The V gene lost 5 bases and the J gene lost 4 bases, with 17 bases spanning the gap. The CDR3 is 15 residues long. DNA of the CDR3: TGTGCCAGCAGCACTAGGACAGAGCGGGGCACTGAAGCTTTCTTT. Translating gives CASSTRTERGTEAFF. Drawing the rest from reference TRBV7-6 and TRBJ1-1, the complete variable domain is GAGVSQSPRYKVTKRGQDVALRCDPISGHVSLYWYRQALGQGPEFLTYFNYEAQQDKSGLPNDRFSAERPEGSISTLTIQRTEQRDSAMYRCASSTRTERGTEAFFGQGTRLTVV.

The J gene is TRBJ2-3, the V gene TRBV5-5; no clear D. CDR1 is SGHKS, CDR2 YYEKEE, per germline (reference sequence). CDR3 size: 14 residues. The ends were cut back, 0 bases at V and 4 bases at J, with 9 bases in the middle. The CDR3 nucleotides are TGTGCCAGCAGCTTGGAGCCGTGGGCAGATACGCAGTATTTT. Its protein product is CASSLEPWADTQYF.

This chain connects TRBV18 to TRBJ2-3, with 12 bases identical to TRBD2. The CDR3 has 17 amino acids. V lost 5 bases, J lost 3 bases, and 9 bases stayed unmatched. Germline V gives CDR1 KGHSH, CDR2 LQKENI. DNA for the CDR3: TGTGCCAGCTCAAAACTAGCGGGGGGTGCCGTTACAGATACGCAGTATTTT. Amino acid sequence: CASSKLAGGAVTDTQYF.

The V gene is TRBV11-2, the J gene TRBJ2-2; TRBD1 agrees at 8 bases. The V and J ends lost 11 bases and 0 bases, in that order; junction bases with no gene match: 5. The CDR3 runs 14 residues. Germline loops: CDR1 SGHAT, CDR2 FQNNGV. CDR3 sequence reads: CASRTGSNTGELFF. The CDR3 bases are TGTGCCTCCAGGACAGGGTCGAACACCGGGGAGCTGTTTTTT.

A few counts support this clonotype. The chain recombines TRBV27 with TRBJ1-1; unclear D gene. Per the germline V gene, CDR1 is MNHEY and CDR2 is SMNVEV (reference sequence). V was shortened by 2 bases and J by 11 bases, with 15 bases between the two germline ends. This CDR3 spans 13 amino acids. In DNA form, the CDR3 reads TGTGCCAGCAGTTTAGGGCAGCGTAGCCCGGCTTTCTTT. Its protein product is CASSLGQRSPAFF.

This clonotype was counted only a few times. The chain couples TRBV10-1 to TRBJ1-1, with D possibly being TRBD1 (6 bases). This CDR3 is built from 12 residues. Per the germline V gene, CDR1 is WNHNN and CDR2 is SYGVQD (reference sequence). V was trimmed by 6 bases and J by 7 bases, leaving 12 bases between them. The CDR3 region has the DNA TGCGCCAGCAGCAGGGGCCAAGGTGAAGCTTTCTTT. The encoded protein is CASSRGQGEAFF.

This clonotype has more than one count but fewer than ten. The DNA of the CDR3 is TGTGCCAGCAGCTCGGCTGGGGCCAACGTCCTGACTTTC. It translates to CASSSAGANVLTF. The gene calls are TRBV7-2 and TRBJ2-6; no clear D. The CDR3 is 13 residues long. CDR1 and CDR2 from the germline V gene are SGHTA and FQGNSA. The germline V and J ends were trimmed by 4 bases and 2 bases, with 3 bases remaining between them.

The chain joins TRBV10-3 to TRBJ2-7, with D perhaps TRBD1 (6 bases). Trimming took 6 bases from V and 2 from J, leaving 11 bases between them. The CDR3 spans 13 residues. Looked up from germline, CDR1 is ENHRY and CDR2 is SYGVKD. The CDR3, as DNA: TGTGCCATCAGATGGGACAAAGCCTACGAGCAGTACTTC. Amino acids: CAIRWDKAYEQYF.

Many counts were recorded for this clonotype. The J gene is TRBJ2-5, the V gene TRBV20-1; D is perhaps TRBD1 (6 bases). The V end was cut by 0 bases, the J end by 3 bases, with 20 bases between. In germline, CDR1 is DFQATT, CDR2 SNEGSKA (reference sequence). The CDR3 runs 17 residues. CDR3 nucleotide sequence: TGCAGTGCTAGAGATCCCCCCGTCGGGGCAGGGGAAGAGACCCAGTACTTC. Its protein is CSARDPPVGAGEETQYF.

The sample holds a few counts of this clonotype. The chain couples TRBV7-3 to TRBJ2-7; D call uncertain. Germline CDR1 is SGHTA and CDR2 is FQGTGA. V gave up 3 bases and J gave up 7 bases, with 13 bases separating them. The CDR3 contains 13 residues. CDR3: CASSFPGSQEQYF. The CDR3 DNA follows: TGTGCCAGCAGCTTCCCAGGCAGCCAGGAGCAGTACTTC.

This clonotype was counted a few times. The gene calls are TRBV10-3 and TRBJ2-3; TRBD1 agrees at 9 bases. The CDR3 runs to 15 residues. Germline V CDR1 and CDR2: ENHRY, SYGVKD. V trimming: 3 bases; J trimming: 2 bases; junction bases outside the gene matches: 3. CDR3 residues: CAISDTGGFTDTQYF. In nucleotides, the CDR3 is TGTGCCATCAGTGACACAGGGGGCTTCACAGATACGCAGTATTTT.

V usage is TRBV20-1 and J usage is TRBJ1-2; no clear D. The CDR3 contains 14 residues. V shed 6 bases and J shed 1 base, with 15 bases lying between them. CDR1 and CDR2 from the germline V gene are DFQATT and SNEGSKA (reference sequence). Here the CDR3 DNA reads TGCAGTGCAAGATCCGGGCCGTTTAACTATGGCTACACCTTC. As protein: CSARSGPFNYGYTF.

The sample holds a few counts of this clonotype. The gene calls are TRBV7-9 and TRBJ2-1; tentatively, D is TRBD2 (5 bases). Trimming cost V 2 bases and J 7 bases, with 15 bases left between them. The CDR3 sequence is 15 residues long. Looked up from germline, CDR1 is SEHNR and CDR2 is FQNEAQ (reference sequence). CDR3 amino acids: CASSLLVGVRNEQFF. CDR3 nucleotide sequence: TGTGCCAGCAGCTTACTTGTCGGGGTGAGGAATGAGCAGTTCTTC.

This rearrangement joins TRBV7-9 to TRBJ2-7; 8 bases are shared with TRBD1. Looked up from germline, CDR1 is SEHNR and CDR2 is FQNEAQ (reference sequence). This CDR3 contains 15 residues. The V and J ends lost 5 bases and 0 bases, in that order; junction bases with no gene match: 6. The CDR3, as DNA: TGTGCCAGCAGCAACCGGGACAGGAGCTCCTACGAGCAGTACTTC. Protein: CASSNRDRSSYEQYF.

J is TRBJ2-7 and V is TRBV12-3 or TRBV12-4; 9 bases are a match to TRBD2. This CDR3 is built from 15 residues. Trimming took 4 bases from V and 0 from J; bases not matched to a gene: 4. The CDR3 protein is CASSSWTSDSYEQYF. The CDR3 DNA reads as TGTGCCAGCAGTTCTTGGACTAGCGACTCCTACGAGCAGTACTTC.

This clonotype was seen more than once but under ten times. The chain combines TRBV7-8 with TRBJ2-7; D ambiguous. The CDR3 runs to 14 residues. CDR1 is SGHVS and CDR2 is FQNEAQ in the germline V gene. Deletions cut 1 base from V and 0 bases from J, with 7 bases between. The DNA for the CDR3 is TGTGCCAGCAGCTTAGTTCGGAGCTCCTACGAGCAGTACTTC. Translated, it gives CASSLVRSSYEQYF.

The chain recombines TRBV5-4 with TRBJ2-3; 7 nucleotides line up with TRBD2. Trimming cost V 0 bases and J 2 bases; bases outside gene matches: 6. This CDR3 has 16 amino acids. Germline-derived CDR1 and CDR2 are SGHNT and YYREEE (reference sequence). The CDR3 sequence is CASSLARLADTDTQYF. DNA of the CDR3: TGTGCCAGCAGCTTGGCCAGGCTAGCGGACACAGATACGCAGTATTTT. Looking up the rest from reference TRBV5-4 and TRBJ2-3 gives the full variable domain: ETGVTQSPTHLIKTRGQQVTLRCSSQSGHNTVSWYQQALGQGPQFIFQYYREEENGRGNFPPRFSGLQFPNYSSELNVNALELDDSALYLCASSLARLADTDTQYFGPGTRLTVL.

This clonotype showed up just a few times. The chain combines TRBV9 with TRBJ1-1; 10 positions match TRBD1. The CDR3 contains 14 residues. CDR1 and CDR2 (germline): SGDLS, YYNGEE. V shed 4 bases and J 7 bases; nucleotides not matched to a gene: 7. The CDR3 bases are TGTGCCAGCAGCCCAAGGACAGGGGGAGGTGAAGCTTTCTTT. Protein sequence: CASSPRTGGGEAFF.

There are many counts of this clonotype. The chain recombines TRBV12-3 or TRBV12-4 with TRBJ1-1, with a tentative D call TRBD1 (6 bases). V was clipped by 3 bases and J by 3 bases, with 11 bases between them. The CDR3 has 14 amino acids. The CDR3 spells CASSLEAGDTEAFF. The CDR3, as DNA: TGTGCCAGCAGTTTGGAAGCAGGGGACACTGAAGCTTTCTTT.

The DNA of the CDR3 is TGTGCCAGCAGCTCGACGATCAATGAGCAGTTCTTC. Encoded protein: CASSSTINEQFF. The chain carries TRBV7-2 and TRBJ2-1; no definite D call. Trimming pared 4 bases from V and 6 bases from J, leaving 7 bases between. Germline V lookup: CDR1 SGHTA, CDR2 FQGNSA. The CDR3 spans 12 residues.

The sample holds a few counts of this clonotype. The CDR3 is CASSPGADTQYF. The CDR3 bases are TGTGCCAGCAGCCCGGGGGCAGATACGCAGTATTTT. V gene TRBV11-2 combines with J gene TRBJ2-3; D is perhaps TRBD2 (6 bases). The CDR3 extends over 12 amino acids. The germline V and J ends were trimmed by 5 bases and 4 bases, with 7 bases remaining between them. Germline V CDR1 and CDR2: SGHAT, FQNNGV.

V usage is TRBV11-3 and J usage is TRBJ2-4; 9 bases line up with TRBD1. Germline CDR1 and CDR2: SGHNT and YENEEA. The CDR3 contains 15 residues. V shed 0 bases and J 6 bases; nucleotides not matched to a gene: 3. This chain's CDR3 is CASSLDWDRVNIQYF. The CDR3 nucleotides read TGTGCCAGCAGCTTAGACTGGGACAGGGTAAACATTCAGTACTTC.

This rearrangement joins TRBV7-6 to TRBJ2-2; no firm D call. This CDR3 has 14 residues. Trimming shortened V by 8 bases and J by 1 base, and 11 bases separated the two germline ends. The germline V gene encodes CDR1 SGHVS and CDR2 FNYEAQ. The CDR3 region has the DNA TGTGCCAGCTCGAGATTAGGGAACACCGGGGAGCTGTTTTTT. Protein product: CASSRLGNTGELFF.

This chain joins TRBV11-3 and TRBJ2-3, with 12 bases matching TRBD2. In germline, CDR1 is SGHNT, CDR2 YENEEA. The V and J ends lost 5 bases and 2 bases, in that order; junction bases with no gene match: 5. This CDR3 region has 16 residues. The CDR3 loop reads CASSPGLAGYTDTQYF. The CDR3 bases are TGTGCCAGCAGCCCCGGACTAGCGGGGTACACAGATACGCAGTATTTT.

This clonotype has just a few counts. The chain has TRBV12-2 and TRBJ2-2; the table's D call TRBD1 went unverified against the DNA. TRBV12-2 is shown as a pseudogene. The CDR3 runs to 11 residues. The CDR3 protein is CASQPPGELFF. As DNA, the CDR3 is TGTGCAAGTCAGCCCCCCGGGGAGCTGTTTTTT.

This clonotype was counted many times. This chain joins TRBV5-1 and TRBJ1-2, with D maybe TRBD1 (5 bases). V lost 0 bases and J lost 2, with 5 bases in between. The CDR3 length is 13 residues. Germline V gene sequence: CDR1 SGHRS, CDR2 YFSETQ. CDR3 sequence: CASSLAGNYGYTF. CDR3 bases: TGCGCCAGCAGCTTGGCAGGGAACTATGGCTACACCTTC.

The chain has TRBV7-9 and TRBJ2-7; D is possibly TRBD1 (6 bases). V shed 7 bases and J shed 5 bases, with 15 bases lying between them. The CDR3 is 13 residues long. Germline V gene data show CDR1 as SEHNR and CDR2 as FQNEAQ (reference sequence). CDR3 DNA: TGTGCCAGCAATCCCGCAGGGGCCCACGAGCAGTACTTC. The encoded protein is CASNPAGAHEQYF.

V is TRBV6-5 and J is TRBJ2-3; 7 nucleotides line up with TRBD2. V dropped 11 bases and J dropped 1; count of bases not matched to a gene: 3. Per the germline V gene, CDR1 is MNHEY and CDR2 is SVGAGI. The CDR3 is made up of 12 amino acids. CDR3 bases: TGTGCCGTGGGGGGGGGCACAGATACGCAGTATTTT. The encoded protein is CAVGGGTDTQYF.